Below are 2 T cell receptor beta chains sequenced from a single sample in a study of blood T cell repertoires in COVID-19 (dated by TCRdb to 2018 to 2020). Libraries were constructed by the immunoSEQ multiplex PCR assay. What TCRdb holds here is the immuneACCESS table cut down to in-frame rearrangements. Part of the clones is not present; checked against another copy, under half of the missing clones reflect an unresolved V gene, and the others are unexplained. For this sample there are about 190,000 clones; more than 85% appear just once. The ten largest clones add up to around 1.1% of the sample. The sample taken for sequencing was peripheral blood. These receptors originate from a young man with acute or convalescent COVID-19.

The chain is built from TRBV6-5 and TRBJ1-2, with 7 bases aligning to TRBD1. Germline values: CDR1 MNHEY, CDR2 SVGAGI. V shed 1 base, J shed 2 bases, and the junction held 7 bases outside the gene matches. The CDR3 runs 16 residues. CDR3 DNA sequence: TGTGCCAGCAGTTACTTGTCGGGACAGATAAACTATGGCTACACCTTC. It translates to CASSYLSGQINYGYTF.

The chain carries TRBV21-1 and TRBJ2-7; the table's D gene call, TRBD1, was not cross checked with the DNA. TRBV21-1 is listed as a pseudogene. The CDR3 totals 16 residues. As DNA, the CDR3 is TGTGCCAGCAGCAAAGGTAGGTCAGGGAACTCCTACGAGCAGTACTTC. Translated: CASSKGRSGNSYEQYF.